This T cell receptor (beta chain) originates from a study of beta chain features in type 1 diabetes. Whole-study findings and limits: Shorter templates might be favored by PCR, equally in patients and controls. Patients with Type 1 diabetes showed moderately but significantly shorter TCRB CDR3s in all four CD4+ subsets.

The CDR3 runs 13 residues. Trimming removed 6 bases from V and 2 bases from J, with 10 bases in between. Germline CDR1 is MDHEN and CDR2 is SYDVKM. Regarding this clone: Its antigen is not known.

Expressed TCRB transcripts were sequenced, since all the RNA that had been isolated was reverse transcribed. Generated by immunoSEQ multiplex PCR, the TCRdb table keeps only in-frame clones and is missing some. Among 300,000 to 450,000 clones listed, 8.5% to 10% were seen once. Sequenced sample: central memory CD4+ T cells from blood. The TCR was taken from a man aged 30-40 years with type 1 diabetes. The genes are TRBV28 and TRBJ1-2; D perhaps matches TRBD1 (6 bases). CDR3 in amino acids: CASRPGQNYGYTF. DNA of the CDR3: TGTGCCAGCAGACCAGGACAGAACTATGGCTACACCTTC.